The 2 T cell receptor beta chains given below trace back to one sample, sequenced in a study of T cells in localized non-small cell lung cancer. The protocol was immunoSEQ multiplex PCR, while the TCRdb copy is restricted to in-frame clones and leaves out a portion. The sample includes around 30,000 clones, roughly 87% of them seen just once. The sequenced sample was peripheral blood, obtained before any cancer treatment. These receptor sequences come from a male donor at least 60 years old with stage I lung adenocarcinoma.

This chain connects TRBV28 to TRBJ2-5, with D possibly TRBD2 on 5 matching bases. This CDR3 has 13 amino acids. Germline lookup yields CDR1 MDHEN and CDR2 SYDVKM. Trimming shortened V by 2 bases and J by 3 bases, and 7 bases separated the two germline ends. The CDR3 spells CASSLPGEETQYF. The CDR3 DNA is TGTGCCAGCAGTTTACCCGGGGAAGAGACCCAGTACTTC. The full variable domain, rest sourced from reference TRBV28 and TRBJ2-5, is DVKVTQSSRYLVKRTGEKVFLECVQDMDHENMFWYRQDPGLGLRLIYFSYDVKMKEKGDIPEGYSVSREKKERFSLILESASTNQTSMYLCASSLPGEETQYFGPGTRLLVL.

V gene TRBV18 combines with J gene TRBJ1-1, with D possibly TRBD1 on 5 matching bases. Germline-derived CDR1 and CDR2 are KGHSH and LQKENI. The CDR3 covers 13 residues. With 6 bases removed from V and 6 bases from J, the gap between germline ends came to 14 bases. CDR3 nucleotide sequence: TGTGCCAGCTCGTATTCCGGGGCCCCTGAAGCTTTCTTT. This gives the protein CASSYSGAPEAFF. Full variable domain (missing parts from reference TRBV18 and TRBJ1-1): NAGVMQNPRHLVRRRGQEARLRCSPMKGHSHVYWYRQLPEEGLKFMVYLQKENIIDESGMPKERFSAEFPKEGPSILRIQQVVRGDSAAYFCASSYSGAPEAFFGQGTRLTVV.